Shown below are 20 T cell receptor beta chains from a single sample sequenced in a study of PD-L1 blockade in urothelial cancer listed by TCRdb under 2017. The method was the immunoSEQ multiplex PCR assay. Drawn from immuneACCESS, this table holds only the in-frame rearrangements with V and J called that TCRdb kept. Clones are partly lost; checked studies trace under half to an unresolved V gene and leave the rest unexplained. This sample holds 50,000 or so clones; around 84% were observed only once. The top ten hold roughly 1.4% of the sample. The sample's time point label is to be understood as: pretreatment peripheral blood. Material: PBMCs, obtained around atezolizumab (anti-PD-L1) treatment. Receptors were obtained from a man aged 50-60 years with urothelial cancer.

Only a few counts were recorded for this clone. The CDR3 protein is CASSPTTGWGYTF. The CDR3 DNA reads TGTGCCAGTAGTCCAACGACAGGGTGGGGCTACACCTTC. This sequence joins TRBV19 and TRBJ1-2, with 7 bases matching TRBD1. Germline V CDR1 and CDR2: LNHDA, SQIVND (reference sequence). J gave up 8 bases and V 5 bases, and 8 bases lay outside the gene matches. The CDR3 covers 13 residues.

On this clone itself: The junction departs from the called germline gene at one end, perhaps through a read error. The chain employs TRBV27 and TRBJ2-7; 8 bases are shared with TRBD1. The CDR3 length is 13 residues. The germline gives CDR1 MNHEY, CDR2 SMNVEV (reference sequence). The CDR3 loop reads CAGSTGGGGEQYF. Here the CDR3 DNA reads TGTGCCGGCAGTACAGGGGGAGGTGGCGAGCAGTACTTC.

The chain links TRBV19 to TRBJ2-1; 8 nucleotides match TRBD2. This CDR3 has 17 residues. Germline CDR1 is LNHDA and CDR2 is SQIVND (reference sequence). V trimming: 7 bases; J trimming: 0 bases; junction bases outside the gene matches: 11. CDR3 protein: CASTPLASGFSYNEQFF. CDR3 nucleotide sequence: TGTGCCAGTACCCCTTTGGCTAGCGGGTTCTCCTACAATGAGCAGTTCTTC.

This chain uses TRBV7-9 with TRBJ2-4; tentative D call: TRBD1 (6 bases). The CDR3 extends over 14 amino acids. Germline V gene lookup returns CDR1 SEHNR and CDR2 FQNEAQ (reference sequence). V was clipped by 3 bases and J by 6 bases, with 12 bases between them. CDR3 sequence: CASSFLQGGNIQYF. The CDR3 DNA sequence: TGTGCCAGCAGCTTCCTACAGGGCGGAAACATTCAGTACTTC.

This clone was found once. V and J are TRBV9 and TRBJ1-5, with D possibly TRBD1 on 6 matching bases. The V end was cut by 0 bases, the J end by 7 bases, with 17 bases between. CDR3 length: 16 amino acids. The germline CDR1 and CDR2 sequences are SGDLS and YYNGEE. The CDR3 sequence is CASSVVDRGYYQPQHF. The CDR3 nucleotides read TGTGCCAGCAGCGTAGTGGATAGGGGGTATTACCAGCCCCAGCATTTT.

CDR3 loop: CASSFPPPLAGYNEQFF. The CDR3 DNA reads TGTGCCAGCAGCTTTCCCCCCCCACTAGCGGGATACAATGAGCAGTTCTTC. The chain joins TRBV7-2 to TRBJ2-1, with TRBD2 identical over 10 bases. Germline-derived CDR1 and CDR2 are SGHTA and FQGNSA. V lost 3 bases and J lost 4; bases outside the gene matches: 9. The CDR3 covers 17 residues.

This clone has a single count. The chain is built from TRBV30 and TRBJ1-5, with TRBD1 identical over 7 bases. V lost 4 bases and J lost 3; bases outside the gene matches: 9. This CDR3 spans 15 amino acids. The germline CDR1 and CDR2 sequences are GTSNPN and SVGIG (reference sequence). CDR3 amino acids: CAWTSTGQPNQPQHF. The CDR3 bases are TGTGCCTGGACCTCCACGGGACAGCCCAATCAGCCCCAGCATTTT.

This chain joins TRBV4-1 and TRBJ2-1; D might be TRBD2 (6 bases). This CDR3 region has 16 residues. The germline V gene encodes CDR1 MGHRA and CDR2 YSYEKL. The V end lost 4 bases, the J end lost 5 bases, and 18 bases lay between the germline ends. The CDR3 reads CASSPRLGRRNNEQFF. CDR3 nucleotides: TGCGCCAGCAGCCCCCGACTAGGGAGACGGAACAATGAGCAGTTCTTC.

This chain uses TRBV30 with TRBJ2-7, with D possibly TRBD2 on 6 matching bases. Germline CDR1 is GTSNPN and CDR2 is SVGIG (reference sequence). The CDR3 extends over 13 amino acids. The germline V and J ends were trimmed by 0 bases and 7 bases, with 13 bases remaining between them. The CDR3 loop is CAWSVFRGWEQYF. The CDR3 nucleotides read TGTGCCTGGAGTGTCTTTCGGGGGTGGGAGCAGTACTTC.

The CDR3 sequence: CASRDEGRGFMFHF. The CDR3 nucleotides are TGTGCCAGCAGGGATGAGGGCAGGGGGTTTATGTTCCACTTT. The rearrangement links TRBV25-1 to TRBJ1-6, with 7 bases fitting TRBD1. The CDR3 extends over 14 amino acids. Germline V gene data show CDR1 as MGHDK and CDR2 as SYGVNS. V shed 6 bases and J 17 bases; nucleotides not matched to a gene: 16.

This clone was detected only once. The rearrangement links TRBV5-8 to TRBJ1-6; D might be TRBD1 (6 bases). Germline CDR1 is SGHTS and CDR2 is YDEGEE. The germline V and J ends were trimmed by 0 bases and 1 base, with 11 bases remaining between them. This CDR3 is 17 amino acids long. The CDR3 region is CASSLAGGLSYNSPLHF. As DNA, the CDR3 is TGTGCCAGCAGCTTGGCGGGGGGGCTGTCCTATAATTCACCCCTCCACTTT.

The chain couples TRBV6-5 to TRBJ1-5, with 8 bases aligning to TRBD1. The CDR3 consists of 15 residues. Losses at the gene ends were 2 bases for V and 6 bases for J; bases not matched to a gene: 6. CDR1 MNHEY and CDR2 SVGAGI come from the germline V gene. CDR3: CASSYDRGRGQPQHF. The CDR3 coding sequence is TGTGCCAGCAGTTACGACAGGGGCCGAGGTCAGCCCCAGCATTTT.

The chain has TRBV6-5 and TRBJ2-2; 14 bases fit TRBD2. Germline V CDR1 and CDR2: MNHEY, SVGAGI. The CDR3 is 15 amino acids. V trimming: 7 bases; J trimming: 5 bases; junction bases outside the gene matches: 3. CDR3 bases: TGTGCCAGCATCGGGACTAGCGGGGGTACCGGGGAGCTGTTTTTT. Protein sequence: CASIGTSGGTGELFF.

This clone was counted once. V and J are TRBV7-9 and TRBJ2-1; D not certain. Between the trimmed V and J ends, which lost 1 base and 10 bases, there was a span of 8 bases. CDR1 is SEHNR, CDR2 FQNEAQ, per germline (reference sequence). The CDR3 has 12 amino acids. The CDR3 loop is CASSLVGLEQFF. The CDR3 region has the DNA TGTGCCAGCAGCTTAGTCGGGTTGGAGCAGTTCTTC.

The chain is built from TRBV30 and TRBJ1-2; 7 bases line up with TRBD1. The germline V gene encodes CDR1 GTSNPN and CDR2 SVGIG (reference sequence). The ends lost 4 bases at V and 4 bases at J; junction bases unmatched: 15. This CDR3 is 16 amino acids long. Here the CDR3 reads CAWKDKGAAVFYGYTF. CDR3 nucleotide sequence: TGTGCCTGGAAGGATAAGGGGGCGGCAGTATTCTATGGCTACACCTTC.

The chain couples TRBV11-3 to TRBJ2-5, with 9 bases that match TRBD1. Germline assignment: CDR1 SGHNT and CDR2 YENEEA. V lost 5 bases to trimming and J lost 6 bases; unmatched junction nucleotides: 4. The CDR3 extends over 13 amino acids. In DNA, the CDR3 is TGTGCCAGCAGCCTCGGACAGGGGAAGACCCAGTACTTC. Protein sequence: CASSLGQGKTQYF.

Only one count was recorded for this clone. The chain has TRBV6-1 and TRBJ2-7; 11 bases map to TRBD2. J gave up 4 bases and V 4 bases, and 9 bases lay outside the gene matches. CDR3 length equals 16 residues. CDR1 and CDR2 from the germline V gene are MNHNS and SASEGT. The CDR3 nucleotides read TGTGCCAGCAGTGGGCAACTAGCGGGGGAACCTTACGAGCAGTACTTC. It translates to CASSGQLAGEPYEQYF.

The rearrangement uses TRBV19 and TRBJ2-3, with a weak D call TRBD2 (5 bases). The germline CDR1 and CDR2 sequences are LNHDA and SQIVND (reference sequence). V gave up 6 bases and J gave up 9 bases, with 25 bases separating them. The CDR3 has 16 residues. CDR3 in amino acids: CASSSLGSPSPGTQYF. The DNA of the CDR3 is TGTGCCAGTAGCTCTCTGGGCAGTCCCTCACCGGGGACGCAGTATTTT.

The chain joins TRBV6-5 to TRBJ1-1; TRBD1 aligns across 7 bases. The germline V gene has CDR1 MNHEY and CDR2 SVGAGI. The CDR3 length is 14 residues. Trimming at V came to 6 bases and at J to 3 bases, leaving 7 bases not matched to a gene. The CDR3 is CASRARGTYTEAFF. The CDR3 DNA sequence: TGTGCCAGCAGAGCCAGGGGGACGTACACTGAAGCTTTCTTT.

The CDR3 loop is CASSVVHQGFMEAFF. In nucleotides, the CDR3 is TGTGCCAGCAGCGTAGTGCACCAGGGGTTTATGGAAGCTTTCTTT. The rearrangement links TRBV9 to TRBJ1-1; a possible D gene is TRBD1 (6 bases). The CDR3 loop spans 15 amino acids. The V gene's germline CDR1 is SGDLS and CDR2 YYNGEE. V shed 0 bases and J shed 8 bases, with 17 bases lying between them.